The clone carrying this T cell receptor (beta chain) was counted only a few times. The sample comes from a study of blood T cells in healthy people across ages. Study details: Through template switching, about one barcoded beta molecule was captured per two T cells, as measured in model experiments.

CDR3 length equals 14 residues. V was cut by 7 bases and J by 0 bases, with 12 bases left in between. The germline V gene encodes CDR1 MDHEN and CDR2 SYDVKM. A second about 7 to 11 cycle PCR used barcoded and J-beta primers. One entry per CDR3 protein results from TCRdb running MiXCR on the 5' RACE reads. The sample holds about 800,000 distinct CDR3 sequences, roughly 25% seen once. This same sample was also taken into another study, of T cells of mothers and their children.

The sequence came from a boy aged 5-17 years in good health. The V and J genes are TRBV28 and TRBJ1-1; a weak D match, TRBD1 (5 bases). The material sequenced was blood. For the CDR3, the DNA is TGTGCCAGCACGGGGCGGCTCATGAACACTGAAGCTTTCTTT. The encoded protein is CASTGRLMNTEAFF.